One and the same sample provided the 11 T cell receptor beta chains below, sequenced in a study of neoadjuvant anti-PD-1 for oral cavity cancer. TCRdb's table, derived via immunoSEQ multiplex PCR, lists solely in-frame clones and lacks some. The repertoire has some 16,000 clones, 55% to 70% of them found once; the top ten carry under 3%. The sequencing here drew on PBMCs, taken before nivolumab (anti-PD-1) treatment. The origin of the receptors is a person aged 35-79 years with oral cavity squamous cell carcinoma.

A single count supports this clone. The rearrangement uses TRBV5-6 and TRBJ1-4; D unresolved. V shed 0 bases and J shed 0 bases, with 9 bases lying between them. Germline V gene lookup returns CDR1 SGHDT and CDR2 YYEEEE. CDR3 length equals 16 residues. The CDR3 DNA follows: TGTGCCAGCAGCTTGGATGGGCCCGCAACTAATGAAAAACTGTTTTTT. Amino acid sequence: CASSLDGPATNEKLFF.

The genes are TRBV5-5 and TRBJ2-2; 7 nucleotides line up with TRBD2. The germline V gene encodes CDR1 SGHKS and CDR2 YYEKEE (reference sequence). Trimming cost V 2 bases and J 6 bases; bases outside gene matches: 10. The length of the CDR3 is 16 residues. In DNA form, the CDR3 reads TGTGCCAGCAGCTTTATTGGCGGGAGTGTGGCCGGGGAGCTGTTTTTT. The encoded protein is CASSFIGGSVAGELFF.

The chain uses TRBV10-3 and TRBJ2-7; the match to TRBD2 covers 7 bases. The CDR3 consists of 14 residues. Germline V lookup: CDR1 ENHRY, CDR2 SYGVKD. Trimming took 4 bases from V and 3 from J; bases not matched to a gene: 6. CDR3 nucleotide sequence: TGTGCCATCAGTGGGGCTAGCGGCATCTACGAGCAGTACTTC. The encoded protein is CAISGASGIYEQYF.

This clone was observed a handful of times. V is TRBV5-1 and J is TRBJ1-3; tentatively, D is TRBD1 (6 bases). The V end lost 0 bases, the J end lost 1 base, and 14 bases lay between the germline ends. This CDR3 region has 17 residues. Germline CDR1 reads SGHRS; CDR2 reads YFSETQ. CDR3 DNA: TGCGCCAGCAGCTTGGGGGCAGGGGTACGGTCTGGAAACACCATATATTTT. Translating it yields CASSLGAGVRSGNTIYF.

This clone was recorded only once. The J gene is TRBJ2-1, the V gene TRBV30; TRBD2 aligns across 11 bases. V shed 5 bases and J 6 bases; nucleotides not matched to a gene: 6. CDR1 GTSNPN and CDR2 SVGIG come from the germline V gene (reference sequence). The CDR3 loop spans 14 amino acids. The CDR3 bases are TGTGCCTGGGATATAGCGGGAGGGGGCAATGAGCAGTTCTTC. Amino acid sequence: CAWDIAGGGNEQFF.

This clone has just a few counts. CDR3 region: CASTLGDRDEKLFF. The CDR3, as DNA: TGTGCCAGCACCCTAGGGGACAGGGATGAAAAACTGTTTTTT. V gene TRBV2 combines with J gene TRBJ1-4, with TRBD1 matching 9 bases. This CDR3 has 14 residues. V lost 7 bases, J lost 6 bases, and 6 bases stayed unmatched. Germline CDR1 and CDR2: SNHLY and FYNNEI.

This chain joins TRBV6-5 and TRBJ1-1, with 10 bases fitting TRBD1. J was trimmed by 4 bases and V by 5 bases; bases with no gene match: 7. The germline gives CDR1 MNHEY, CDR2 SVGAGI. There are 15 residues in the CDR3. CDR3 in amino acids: CASSRQGAGATEAFF. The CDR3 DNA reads TGTGCCAGCAGTCGACAGGGGGCCGGGGCCACTGAAGCTTTCTTT.

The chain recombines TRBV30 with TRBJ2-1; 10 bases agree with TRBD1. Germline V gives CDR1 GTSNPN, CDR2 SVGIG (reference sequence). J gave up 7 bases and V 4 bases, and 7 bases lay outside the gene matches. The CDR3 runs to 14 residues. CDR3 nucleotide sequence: TGTGCCTGGAACCGACAGGGGGCGGGTAATGAGCAGTTCTTC. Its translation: CAWNRQGAGNEQFF.

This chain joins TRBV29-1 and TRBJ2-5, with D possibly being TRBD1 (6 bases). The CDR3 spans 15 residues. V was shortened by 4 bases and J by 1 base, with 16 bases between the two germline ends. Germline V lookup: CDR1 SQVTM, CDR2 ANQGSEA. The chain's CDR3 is CSVGGLLGPQETQYF. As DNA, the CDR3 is TGCAGCGTTGGGGGGCTCCTGGGGCCCCAAGAGACCCAGTACTTC. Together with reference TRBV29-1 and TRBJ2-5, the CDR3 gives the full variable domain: SAVISQKPSRDICQRGTSLTIQCQVDSQVTMMFWYRQQPGQSLTLIATANQGSEATYESGFVIDKFPISRPNLTFSTLTVSNMSPEDSSIYLCSVGGLLGPQETQYFGPGTRLLVL.

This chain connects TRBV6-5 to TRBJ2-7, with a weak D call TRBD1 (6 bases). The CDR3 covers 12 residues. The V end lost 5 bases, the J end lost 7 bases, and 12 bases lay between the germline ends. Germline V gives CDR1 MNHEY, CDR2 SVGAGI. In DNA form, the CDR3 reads TGTGCCAGCAGTCTACAGGGTGGGGAGCAGTACTTC. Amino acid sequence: CASSLQGGEQYF.

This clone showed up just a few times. CDR3 in amino acids: CASSSGQGNYGYTF. The CDR3 nucleotides are TGTGCCAGCAGCTCCGGACAGGGGAACTATGGCTACACCTTC. The chain couples TRBV13 to TRBJ1-2, with 9 bases identical to TRBD1. The CDR3 consists of 14 residues. Germline CDR1 and CDR2: PRHDT and FYEKMQ (reference sequence). The V and J ends lost 4 bases and 2 bases, in that order; junction bases with no gene match: 2. The complete variable domain, with remaining parts taken from reference TRBV13 and TRBJ1-2, reads AAGVIQSPRHLIKEKRETATLKCYPIPRHDTVYWYQQGPGQDPQFLISFYEKMQSDKGSIPDRFSAQQFSDYHSELNMSSLELGDSALYFCASSSGQGNYGYTFGSGTRLTVV.